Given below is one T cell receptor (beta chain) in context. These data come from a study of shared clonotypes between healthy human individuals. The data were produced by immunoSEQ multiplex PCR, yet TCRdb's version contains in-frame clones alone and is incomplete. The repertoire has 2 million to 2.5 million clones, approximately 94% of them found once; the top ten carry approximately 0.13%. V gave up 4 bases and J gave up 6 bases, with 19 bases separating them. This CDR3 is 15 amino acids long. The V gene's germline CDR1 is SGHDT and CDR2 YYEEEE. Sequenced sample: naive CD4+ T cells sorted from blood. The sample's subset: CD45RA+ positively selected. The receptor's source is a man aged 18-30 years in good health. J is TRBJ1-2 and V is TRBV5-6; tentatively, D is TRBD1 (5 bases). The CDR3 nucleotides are TGTGCCAGCAGCCTATACGGGACCTGGGTTGATGGCTACACCTTC. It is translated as CASSLYGTWVDGYTF.